Listed here are 20 T cell receptor beta chains from one sample, sequenced in a study of blood T cells in healthy people across ages. PCR was performed a second time for roughly 7 to 11 cycles using a sample-barcoded 5' primer and a J-beta primer mix. In TCRdb, the 5' RACE reads were re-called with MiXCR into one record per CDR3 protein. The table lists roughly 640,000 distinct CDR3 sequences, approximately 30% of them singletons. Specimen: blood. Every receptor here comes from an elderly woman in good health.

A remark on this clonotype: A clone one base away is much larger, so this may be a read error. The V call is TRBV7-2, the J call TRBJ2-1, with TRBD2 matching over 10 bases. V lost 0 bases and J lost 4; bases outside the gene matches: 6. This CDR3 has 17 amino acids. Germline CDR1 and CDR2: SGHTA and FQGNSA. The CDR3: CASSLASGGWRYNEQFF. For the CDR3, the DNA is TGTGCCAGCAGCTTAGCTAGCGGGGGGTGGAGATACAATGAGCAGTTCTTC.

The table lists this clonotype with a few counts. V usage is TRBV9 and J usage is TRBJ2-2; 13 positions match TRBD2. The ends lost 4 bases at V and 4 bases at J; junction bases unmatched: 4. CDR1 is SGDLS and CDR2 is YYNGEE in the germline V gene. There are 16 residues in the CDR3. The CDR3 DNA is TGTGCCAGCAGCCTACTAGCGGGGGGGCGCACCGGGGAGCTGTTTTTT. It is translated as CASSLLAGGRTGELFF.

This clonotype was observed many times. The chain carries TRBV4-3 and TRBJ2-3, with 9 nucleotides matching TRBD2. The CDR3 contains 15 residues. CDR1 and CDR2 (germline): LGHNA, YSLEER. The V gene end was trimmed by 3 bases and the J gene end by 1 base; junction bases not matched to a gene: 2. The CDR3 is CASSQASGGTDTQYF. For the CDR3, the DNA is TGCGCCAGCAGCCAGGCTAGCGGGGGCACAGATACGCAGTATTTT.

This clonotype was recorded at least ten times. CDR3 sequence reads: CSVEMTGYEQYF. The CDR3 DNA sequence: TGCAGCGTGGAGATGACGGGATACGAGCAGTACTTC. The rearrangement joins TRBV29-1 to TRBJ2-7, with D maybe TRBD2 (5 bases). The CDR3 runs to 12 residues. V lost 6 bases and J lost 4, with 13 bases in between. CDR1 is SQVTM, CDR2 ANQGSEA, per germline.

This clonotype was observed many times. V is TRBV6-5 and J is TRBJ1-5, with 7 positions matching TRBD1. With V trimmed by 6 bases and J by 4 bases, 6 bases remained unmatched. The CDR3 spans 14 residues. CDR1 and CDR2 (germline): MNHEY, SVGAGI. The chain's CDR3 is CASRGAGGNQPQHF. CDR3 nucleotide sequence: TGTGCCAGCAGAGGGGCAGGGGGGAATCAGCCCCAGCATTTT.

The chain carries TRBV4-3 and TRBJ2-2; D might be TRBD2 (6 bases). The length of the CDR3 is 17 residues. Trimming removed 0 bases at V and 3 bases at J, with 14 bases between. Looked up from germline, CDR1 is LGHNA and CDR2 is YSLEER. The CDR3 DNA reads as TGCGCCAGCAGCCAAGATGGGGCAGGGAGGCACACCGGGGAGCTGTTTTTT. This translates into CASSQDGAGRHTGELFF.

Ten or more counts support this clonotype. The chain carries TRBV7-9 and TRBJ1-6, with D possibly TRBD1 on 6 matching bases. CDR1 is SEHNR, CDR2 FQNEAQ, per germline (reference sequence). CDR3 size: 14 residues. V gave up 5 bases and J gave up 6 bases, with 11 bases separating them. CDR3 coding DNA: TGTGCCAGCAGCCCGGACAGATTTAATTCACCCCTCCACTTT. This codes for CASSPDRFNSPLHF.

The chain is built from TRBV5-6 and TRBJ1-1; possibly TRBD1 for D (5 bases). Germline V gene lookup returns CDR1 SGHDT and CDR2 YYEEEE. The CDR3 runs to 14 residues. The V gene lost 4 bases and the J gene lost 0 bases, with 10 bases spanning the gap. Here the CDR3 reads CASSRGGMNTEAFF. Here the CDR3 DNA reads TGTGCCAGCAGCCGGGGGGGTATGAACACTGAAGCTTTCTTT.

The CDR3 loop is CASSPRRSGNTIYF. The DNA for the CDR3 is TGTGCCAGCAGCCCACGACGCTCTGGAAACACCATATATTTT. V usage is TRBV7-2 and J usage is TRBJ1-3; D not resolved. The V gene's germline CDR1 is SGHTA and CDR2 FQGNSA. The CDR3 consists of 14 residues. V was pared by 5 bases and J by 0 bases, with 8 bases between.

This clonotype has a handful of counts. CDR3 region: CAWSQGASGYTF. CDR3 DNA: TGTGCCTGGAGTCAGGGGGCAAGTGGCTACACCTTC. The chain employs TRBV30 and TRBJ1-2; TRBD1 matches at 8 bases. The ends lost 2 bases at V and 7 bases at J; junction bases unmatched: 3. There are 12 residues in the CDR3. CDR1 and CDR2 from the germline V gene are GTSNPN and SVGIG (reference sequence).

This chain uses TRBV24-1 with TRBJ2-2; no reliable D call. Trimming took 5 bases from V and 0 from J, leaving 9 bases between them. Germline loops: CDR1 KGHDR, CDR2 SFDVKD. This CDR3 is built from 15 residues. The CDR3 DNA sequence: TGTGCCACCAGTGGCCAAGTGGCGAACACCGGGGAGCTGTTTTTT. It specifies CATSGQVANTGELFF.

A word on this clonotype: A much more abundant neighbour one base away suggests this may be a read error. The rearrangement joins TRBV7-2 to TRBJ1-1; D is possibly TRBD1 (5 bases). The CDR3 runs 13 residues. Germline lookup yields CDR1 SGHTA and CDR2 FQGNSA. The CDR3 reads CAGSSGQNTEAFF. CDR3 bases: TGTGCCGGCAGCTCCGGACAGAACACTGAAGCTTTCTTT.

About this clonotype itself: It may be a read error: a sequence one base away is much more abundant. This chain uses TRBV6-2 or TRBV6-3 with TRBJ2-1; 8 bases map to TRBD1. V was clipped by 1 base and J by 12 bases; unmatched bases: 8. The CDR3 consists of 14 residues. Germline V gene sequence: CDR1 MNHEY, CDR2 SVGEGT. CDR3 sequence (DNA): TGTGCCAGCAGTTACTTTCAGGGGGCGATTGGGCAGTTCTTC. Encoded protein: CASSYFQGAIGQFF.

This clonotype was observed at least ten times. The chain is built from TRBV7-9 and TRBJ1-5; D is unresolved. V dropped 1 base and J dropped 6 bases, with 7 bases sitting between them. CDR1 and CDR2 from the germline V gene are SEHNR and FQNEAQ (reference sequence). The CDR3 consists of 13 residues. The CDR3 DNA reads as TGTGCCAGCAGCTTAGATGGCGTTCAGCCCCAGCATTTT. This translates into CASSLDGVQPQHF.

This clonotype was seen a handful of times. This may be a read error: a much more frequent sequence differs by one nucleotide. V is TRBV2 and J is TRBJ2-7, with D tentatively TRBD1 or TRBD2 (6 bases each). From germline, CDR1 is SNHLY and CDR2 FYNNEI. The V end was cut by 5 bases, the J end by 7 bases, with 21 bases between. There are 15 residues in the CDR3. The CDR3 loop reads CASSPQGGWYNEQYF. The CDR3 DNA is TGTGCCAGCAGTCCACAGGGAGGATGGTACAATGAGCAGTACTTC. The full variable domain, completed using reference TRBV2 and TRBJ2-7, is EPEVTQTPSHQVTQMGQEVILRCVPISNHLYFYWYRQILGQKVEFLVSFYNNEISEKSEIFDDQFSVERPDGSNFTLKIRSTKLEDSAMYFCASSPQGGWYNEQYFGPGTRLTVT.

This clonotype has only a few counts. The rearrangement joins TRBV21-1 to TRBJ1-6; the D call TRBD1 from the table was never checked on the DNA. TRBV21-1 counts as a pseudogene. CDR3 size: 17 residues. The CDR3 DNA sequence: TGTGCCAGCAGCAACCCGGGGGAGGAAAAAATGAATTCACCCCTCCACTTT. It yields the protein CASSNPGEEKMNSPLHF.

This clonotype showed up many times. This chain joins TRBV12-3 or TRBV12-4 and TRBJ1-2, with TRBD1 identical over 7 bases. Trimming took 5 bases from V and 5 from J; bases not matched to a gene: 8. The CDR3 is 14 amino acids. DNA for the CDR3: TGTGCCAGCAGTGAAGGGACAGCATCATATGGCTACACCTTC. Its protein is CASSEGTASYGYTF.

Comment on this clonotype: This sequence may be a read error, since a much larger clone differs from it by one base. The chain employs TRBV6-6 and TRBJ1-2; D possibly corresponds to TRBD1 (6 bases). Germline CDR1 is MNHNY and CDR2 is SVGAGI (reference sequence). The CDR3 runs 13 residues. Trimming shortened V by 5 bases and J by 12 bases, and 19 bases separated the two germline ends. The CDR3 loop is CASSKTGLGGHTF. CDR3 bases: TGTGCCAGCAGTAAAACAGGTCTGGGGGGCCACACCTTC.

Points on this clonotype: Compared with germline, one end of the junction differs, possibly owing to a read error. This CDR3 is CASSPAGGGITDAQYF. The DNA of the CDR3 is TGTGCCAGCTCCCCAGCCGGCGGGGGGATCACAGATGCGCAGTATTTT. The chain carries TRBV18 and TRBJ2-3; TRBD2 aligns across 8 bases. Per the germline V gene, CDR1 is KGHSH and CDR2 is LQKENI. CDR3 length: 16 amino acids.

This clonotype came up many times. V usage is TRBV14 and J usage is TRBJ2-4; tentative D call: TRBD2 (5 bases). This CDR3 has 12 residues. Germline CDR1 and CDR2: SGHDN and FVKESK. V gave up 8 bases and J gave up 7 bases, with 12 bases separating them. In nucleotides, the CDR3 is TGTGCCAGCCAAGGACTGAGTAACATTCAGTACTTC. Its translation is CASQGLSNIQYF. Full variable domain (rest looked up from reference TRBV14 and TRBJ2-4): EAGVTQFPSHSVIEKGQTVTLRCDPISGHDNLYWYRRVMGKEIKFLLHFVKESKQDESGMPNNRFLAERTGGTYSTLKVQPAELEDSGVYFCASQGLSNIQYFGAGTRLSVL.